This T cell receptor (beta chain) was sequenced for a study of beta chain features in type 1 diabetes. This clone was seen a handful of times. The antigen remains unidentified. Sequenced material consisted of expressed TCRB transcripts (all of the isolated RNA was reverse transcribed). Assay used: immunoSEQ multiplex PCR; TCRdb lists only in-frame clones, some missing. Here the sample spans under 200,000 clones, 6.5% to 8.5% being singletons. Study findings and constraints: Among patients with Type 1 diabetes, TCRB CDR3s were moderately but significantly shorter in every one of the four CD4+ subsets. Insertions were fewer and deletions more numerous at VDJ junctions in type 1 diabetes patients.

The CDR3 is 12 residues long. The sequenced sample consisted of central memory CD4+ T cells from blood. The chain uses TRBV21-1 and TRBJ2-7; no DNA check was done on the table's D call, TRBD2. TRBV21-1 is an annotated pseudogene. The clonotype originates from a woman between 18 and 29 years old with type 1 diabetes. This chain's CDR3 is CASERSSYEQYF. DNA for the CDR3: TGTGCCAGCGAAAGGAGCTCCTACGAGCAGTACTTC.